This T cell receptor beta chain was retrieved from a study of blood T cell repertoires in COVID-19. At the level of the study: Samples of COVID-19 (acute and convalescent) were obtained from the United States, Italy and Spain. T cells, B-cell-depleted T cells, or PBMCs supplied cDNA or gDNA.

The protocol was immunoSEQ multiplex PCR, while the TCRdb copy is restricted to in-frame clones and leaves out a portion. This sample has some 130,000 clones, with about 89% found just once. Enrolment of Seattle patients took place during active infection, and they were followed longitudinally. The CDR3 is 14 residues long. The ends were cut back, 3 bases at V and 0 bases at J, with 6 bases in the middle. Germline values: CDR1 KGHSH, CDR2 LQKENI. The TCR was taken from a woman aged 70-85 years with COVID-19, enrolled during active disease. The J gene is TRBJ1-3, the V gene TRBV18, with D perhaps matching TRBD1 (5 bases). The sample consisted of peripheral blood. The CDR3: CASSPDSSGNTIYF. DNA for the CDR3: TGTGCCAGCTCACCCGACAGCTCTGGAAACACCATATATTTT.